The 2 T cell receptor beta chains reported below all come from one sample, sequenced in a study of beta chain features in type 1 diabetes. As every portion of the isolated RNA was reverse transcribed, the sequencing read expressed TCRB transcripts. Generated by immunoSEQ multiplex PCR, the TCRdb table keeps only in-frame clones and is missing some. Of roughly 400,000 clones listed, approximately 14% are singletons. Source material: naive CD4+ T cells from blood. Receptors were obtained from a man aged 25-40 years in good health.

The rearrangement joins TRBV2 to TRBJ2-3; 10 bases align to TRBD1. J gave up 3 bases and V 7 bases, and 4 bases lay outside the gene matches. The CDR3 contains 14 residues. Germline CDR1 SNHLY, CDR2 FYNNEI. CDR3 loop: CASNRDRGTDTQYF. The CDR3 coding sequence is TGTGCCAGCAACCGGGACAGGGGAACAGATACGCAGTATTTT.

The V and J genes are TRBV4-3 and TRBJ1-4; D might be TRBD1 (5 bases). Germline V gene sequence: CDR1 LGHNA, CDR2 YSLEER. Trimming pared 0 bases from V and 13 bases from J, leaving 9 bases between. The CDR3 runs to 12 residues. In DNA form, the CDR3 reads TGCGCCAGCAGCCAAGAACACAGGAGACTGTTTTTT. It yields the protein CASSQEHRRLFF.